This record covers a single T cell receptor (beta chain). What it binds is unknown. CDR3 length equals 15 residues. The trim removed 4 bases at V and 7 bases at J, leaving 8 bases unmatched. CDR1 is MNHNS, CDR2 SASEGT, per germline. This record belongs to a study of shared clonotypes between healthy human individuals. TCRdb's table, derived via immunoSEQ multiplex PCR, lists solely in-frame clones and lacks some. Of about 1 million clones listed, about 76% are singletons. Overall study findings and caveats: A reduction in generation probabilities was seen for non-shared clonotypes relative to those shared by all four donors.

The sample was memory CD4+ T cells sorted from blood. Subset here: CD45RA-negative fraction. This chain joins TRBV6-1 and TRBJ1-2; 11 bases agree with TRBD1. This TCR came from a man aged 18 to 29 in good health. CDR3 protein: CASSGWTGGAGGYTF. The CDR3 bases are TGTGCCAGCAGTGGGTGGACAGGGGGCGCGGGTGGCTACACCTTC.